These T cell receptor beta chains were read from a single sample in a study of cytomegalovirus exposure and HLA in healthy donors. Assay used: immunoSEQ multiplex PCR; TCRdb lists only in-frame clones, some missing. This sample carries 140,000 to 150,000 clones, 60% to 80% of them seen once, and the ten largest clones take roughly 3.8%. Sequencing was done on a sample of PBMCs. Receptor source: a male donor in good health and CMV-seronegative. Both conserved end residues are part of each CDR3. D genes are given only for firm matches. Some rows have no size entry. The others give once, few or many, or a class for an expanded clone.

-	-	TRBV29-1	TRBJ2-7	TGCAGCGGTAGGACAGATTCCTACGAGCAGTACTTC	CSGRTDSYEQYF
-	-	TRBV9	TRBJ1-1	TGTGCCAGCAGCTCCCAAGGGGGGAACACTGAAGCTTTCTTT	CASSSQGGNTEAFF
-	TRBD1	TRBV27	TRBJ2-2	TGTGCCAGCCGGCCCGGGACAGGGGTAGCCGGGGAGCTGTTTTTT	CASRPGTGVAGELFF
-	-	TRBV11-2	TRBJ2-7	TGTGCCAGCAGCCCCCGGTTAGGGGTCTACGAGCAGTACTTC	CASSPRLGVYEQYF
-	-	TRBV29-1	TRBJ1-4	TGCAGCGCCAGACACGTCGGAGGTGAAAAACTGTTTTTT	CSARHVGGEKLFF
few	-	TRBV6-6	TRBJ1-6	TGTGCCAGCAGTTCAGTGTCTTATAATTCACCCCTCCACTTT	CASSSVSYNSPLHF
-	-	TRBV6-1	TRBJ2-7	TGTGCCAGCAGCAACGGCCAGGGTTACGAGCAGTACTTC	CASSNGQGYEQYF
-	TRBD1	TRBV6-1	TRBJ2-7	TGTGCCAGCAGTGAGACAGGGGGCGCCTACGAGCAGTACTTC	CASSETGGAYEQYF
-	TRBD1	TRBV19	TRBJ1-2	TGTGCCAGTAGTGGGGACAGGGCAGGGTATGGCTACACCTTC	CASSGDRAGYGYTF
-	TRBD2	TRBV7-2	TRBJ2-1	TGTGCCAGCAGCGGACTAGCGGGAGGGCGCTACAATGAGCAGTTCTTC	CASSGLAGGRYNEQFF
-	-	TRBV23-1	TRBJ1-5	TGCGCCAGCAGTCAATCAGGGGGTGGGGATCAGCCCCAGCATTTT	CASSQSGGGDQPQHF
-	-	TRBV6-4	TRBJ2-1	TGTGCCAGCAGTGAAGAGTTTGCGGGGCCTTCCTACAATGAGCAGTTCTTC	CASSEEFAGPSYNEQFF
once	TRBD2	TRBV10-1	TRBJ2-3	TGCGCCAGCAGTACCGGGACTAGCGGGGGGGCAGATACGCAGTATTTT	CASSTGTSGGADTQYF
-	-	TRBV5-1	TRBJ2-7	TGCGCCAGCAGGACAACCGGGGACTCGATCTACGAGCAGTACTTC	CASRTTGDSIYEQYF
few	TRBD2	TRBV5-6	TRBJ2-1	TGTGCCAGCAGCCCGCTAGCGGGAACCCTCCACAATGAGCAGTTCTTC	CASSPLAGTLHNEQFF
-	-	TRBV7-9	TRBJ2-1	TGTGCCAGCAGCCCCCGAGGCTCCAATGAGCAGTTCTTC	CASSPRGSNEQFF
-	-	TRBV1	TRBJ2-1	TGCACCAGCAGCCAAGGAGGAGTCGGGAACCGTTTGGTTGAGCAGTTCTTC	CTSSQGGVGNRLVEQFF
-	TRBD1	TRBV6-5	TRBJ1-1	TGTGCCAGCAGACGACAGGGGGGGGAAGCTTTCTTT	CASRRQGGEAFF
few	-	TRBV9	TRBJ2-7	TGTGCCAGCAGCTTTCTGCCCGGCTACGAGCAGTACTTC	CASSFLPGYEQYF
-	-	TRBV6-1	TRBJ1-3	TGTGCCAGCAGTGATCATTGGCAGGGCGGAAACACCATATATTTT	CASSDHWQGGNTIYF
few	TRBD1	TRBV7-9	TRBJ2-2	TGTGCCAGCAGCTTGGACAGGGGATCAGGGGAGCTGTTTTTT	CASSLDRGSGELFF
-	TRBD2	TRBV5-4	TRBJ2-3	TGTGCCAGCAGCTTGGTAGCGGGAGTGGCAGATACGCAGTATTTT	CASSLVAGVADTQYF
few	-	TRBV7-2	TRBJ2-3	TGTGCCAGCAGCTTGGCCTGGCTCACAGATACGCAGTATTTT	CASSLAWLTDTQYF
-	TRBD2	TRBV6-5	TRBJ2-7	TGTGCCGGCAGGCGGGAGCGGGAGGCCTACGAGCAGTACTTC	CAGRREREAYEQYF
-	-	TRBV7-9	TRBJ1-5	TGTGCCAGCAGCTCCTATAGACAGGATAGCAATCAGCCCCAGCATTTT	CASSSYRQDSNQPQHF
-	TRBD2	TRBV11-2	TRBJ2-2	TGTGCCAGCAGCTCCGTCTTTCGGGGGGGCGAGGGGGAGCTGTTTTTT	CASSSVFRGGEGELFF
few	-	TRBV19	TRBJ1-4	TGTGCCAGTAGTACTCGGACAGTTTGGGAAAAACTGTTTTTT	CASSTRTVWEKLFF
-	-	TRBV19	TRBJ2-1	TGTGCCAGTAGTATAAATGGCGTCGGGCAGGGCTATACCAATGAGCAGTTCTTC	CASSINGVGQGYTNEQFF
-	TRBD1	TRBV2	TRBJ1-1	TGTGCCAGCAGGTGGACAGGGGAAACTCTCATGAACACTGAAGCTTTCTTT	CASRWTGETLMNTEAFF
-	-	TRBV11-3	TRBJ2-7	TGTGCCAGCAGCCCGGGGTCAACCTACGAGCAGTACTTC	CASSPGSTYEQYF
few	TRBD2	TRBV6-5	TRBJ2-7	TGTGCCAGCAGAGTTAGCGGGGGGGCTTCCTACGAGCAGTACTTC	CASRVSGGASYEQYF
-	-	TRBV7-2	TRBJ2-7	TGTGCCAGCAGCCCTCGAGGGTCAGCCACTGGCCTATACGAGCAGTACTTC	CASSPRGSATGLYEQYF
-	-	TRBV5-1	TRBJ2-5	TGCGCCAGCAGCTGGGCCGGGCCGGGGGAGACCCAGTACTTC	CASSWAGPGETQYF
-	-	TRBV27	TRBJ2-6	TGTGCCAGCAGTCCTCGGGGGACTGGGGCCAACGGCCTGACTTTC	CASSPRGTGANGLTF
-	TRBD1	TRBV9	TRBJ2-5	TGTGCCAGCAGCGTCTTATTAGGGGGCAGAGAGACCCAGTACTTC	CASSVLLGGRETQYF
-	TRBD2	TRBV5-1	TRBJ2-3	TGCGCCAGCAGCCTGGAATCTAGCGGATCCACAGATACGCAGTATTTT	CASSLESSGSTDTQYF
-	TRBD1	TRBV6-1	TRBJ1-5	TGTGCCAGCAAAGACAGGGCCCGCAATCAGCCCCAGCATTTT	CASKDRARNQPQHF
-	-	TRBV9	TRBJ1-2	TGTGCCAGCAGCCCCAGGGAGGGAGCCCCGATCGGCTACACCTTC	CASSPREGAPIGYTF
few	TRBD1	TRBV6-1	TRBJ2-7	TGTGCCGGGGGACAGGGGATCTACGAGCAGTACTTC	CAGGQGIYEQYF
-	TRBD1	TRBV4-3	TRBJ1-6	TGCGCCAGCAGCCGCTTGACAGGGGAGAATTCACCCCTCCACTTT	CASSRLTGENSPLHF
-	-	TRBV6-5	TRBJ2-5	TGTGCCAGCAGTAAACAGGGTTCCAAGAAGACCCAGTACTTC	CASSKQGSKKTQYF
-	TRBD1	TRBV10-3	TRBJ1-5	TGTGCCTCCGGGACAGGGGGCATTCAGCCCCAGCATTTT	CASGTGGIQPQHF
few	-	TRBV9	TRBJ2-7	TGTGCCAGCAGCCCTCACAGGGATTTCCTCAGCGAGCAGTACTTC	CASSPHRDFLSEQYF
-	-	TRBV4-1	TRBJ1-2	TGCGCCAGCAGCCAAACCGACATACTCCCGGTTGGCTACACCTTC	CASSQTDILPVGYTF
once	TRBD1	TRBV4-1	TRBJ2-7	TGCGCCAGCAGCCCACCCGGGACAGTCTACGAGCAGTACTTC	CASSPPGTVYEQYF
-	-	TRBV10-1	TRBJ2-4	TGCGCCAGCAGTGAGTTAGCAGGGAAAGTCAAAAACATTCAGTACTTC	CASSELAGKVKNIQYF
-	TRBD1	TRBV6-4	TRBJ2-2	TGTGCCAGCAGGGGACAGGGGAGTACCGGGGAGCTGTCTTTT	CASRGQGSTGELSF
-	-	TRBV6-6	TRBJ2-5	TGTGCCAGCAGTTACTCCTGGCGGGATGAAGGAGAGACCCAGTACTTC	CASSYSWRDEGETQYF